The entry below gives a single T cell receptor beta chain sequence along with its context. The data belong to a study of T cell changes during pregnancy in multiple sclerosis. The protocol was immunoSEQ multiplex PCR, while the TCRdb copy is restricted to in-frame clones and leaves out a portion. The sample carries 35,000 to 40,000 clones, 90% recorded once. This CDR3 has 12 amino acids. Looked up from germline, CDR1 is SQVTM and CDR2 is ANQGSEA. V was pared by 7 bases and J by 7 bases, with 4 bases of the junction left unmatched. This TCR was recovered from a female donor with multiple sclerosis, enrolled in a pregnancy study. The specimen comprised CD4+ T cells from peripheral blood mononuclear cells, sampled in the second trimester of pregnancy. The chain joins TRBV29-1 to TRBJ1-4, with 9 bases matching TRBD1. The CDR3 loop is CSAGQGSEKLFF. In nucleotides, the CDR3 is TGCAGCGCGGGACAGGGCAGTGAAAAACTGTTTTTT.